Given below is one TCR beta chain in context. The CDR3 spans 16 residues. Looked up from germline, CDR1 is SGHDT and CDR2 is YYEEEE. V lost 4 bases, J lost 0 bases, and 14 bases lay in between. The record originates from a study of blood T cell repertoires in COVID-19. At the level of the study: Samples of COVID-19 (acute and convalescent) were obtained from the United States, Italy and Spain.

In the authors' workflow: Amplification of reference gene primers provided the estimated nucleated cell counts. Using immunoSEQ multiplex PCR, the repertoire was profiled, and TCRdb retains in-frame clones only, with some absent. The V and J calls and clone size come from that table; D and trimming were worked out from the DNA. Seen here are 250,000 to 300,000 clones, 85% to 90% observed once, and the top ten hold 5.5% to 8%. This receptor was obtained from a woman in her forties or fifties with COVID-19, enrolled during active disease. Sequenced sample: peripheral blood. The chain joins TRBV5-6 to TRBJ1-5; D possibly corresponds to TRBD1 (5 bases). The CDR3 protein is CASSDSMGFSNQPQHF. In DNA, the CDR3 is TGTGCCAGCAGCGACAGTATGGGGTTTAGCAATCAGCCCCAGCATTTT.